Following are 15 T cell receptor beta chains from one sample sequenced in a study of radiotherapy plus CTLA-4 blockade in lung cancer. Clones were read by immunoSEQ multiplex PCR, and TCRdb kept only the in-frame ones, dropping some. Of 24,000 or so clones listed, 70% to 75% are singletons. Specimen: peripheral blood, collected from a patient treated with radiotherapy plus ipilimumab. The source is a human donor with non-small cell lung cancer whose response to radiotherapy plus ipilimumab could not be evaluated.

The gene calls are TRBV2 and TRBJ2-1, with a weak D call TRBD2 (6 bases). The CDR3 has 10 residues. V shed 8 bases and J shed 7 bases, with 6 bases lying between them. The germline V gene encodes CDR1 SNHLY and CDR2 FYNNEI. The DNA for the CDR3 is TGTGCCAGCGGAGGGAATGAGCAGTTCTTC. This gives the protein CASGGNEQFF. The full variable domain, with the rest looked up from reference TRBV2 and TRBJ2-1, is EPEVTQTPSHQVTQMGQEVILRCVPISNHLYFYWYRQILGQKVEFLVSFYNNEISEKSEIFDDQFSVERPDGSNFTLKIRSTKLEDSAMYFCASGGNEQFFGPGTRLTVL.

This clone was seen a few times. J is TRBJ1-2 and V is TRBV2; possibly TRBD1 for D (6 bases). Trimming removed 7 bases from V and 7 bases from J, with 16 bases in between. Germline V gene data show CDR1 as SNHLY and CDR2 as FYNNEI. The CDR3 sequence is 13 residues long. The CDR3 nucleotides read TGTGCCAGCAAGCAAGGGGGGGGTACTGGCTACACCTTC. Its protein is CASKQGGGTGYTF.

The rearrangement links TRBV6-6 to TRBJ1-6, with TRBD1 matching over 9 bases. The CDR3 sequence is 15 residues long. The V gene's germline CDR1 is MNHNY and CDR2 SVGAGI (reference sequence). The V gene end was trimmed by 4 bases and the J gene end by 8 bases; junction bases not matched to a gene: 6. The CDR3 DNA is TGTGCCAGCAGTTCCCAGACAGGGGGGTATTCACCCCTCCACTTT. Its translation is CASSSQTGGYSPLHF.

Comment on this clone: Other DNA sequences of this sample code for an identical CDR3. The gene calls are TRBV25-1 and TRBJ1-2; D unresolved. V dropped 3 bases and J dropped 5 bases, with 7 bases sitting between them. This CDR3 contains 12 residues. Germline lookup yields CDR1 MGHDK and CDR2 SYGVNS. DNA of the CDR3: TGTGCCAGCAGTGATGGTCGGTATGGCTACACCTTC. It yields the protein CASSDGRYGYTF.

CDR3 in DNA: TGCAGTGCTTTACAGTACAATGAGCAGTTCTTC. Amino acids: CSALQYNEQFF. The V and J genes are TRBV20-1 and TRBJ2-1, with D hard to call. The CDR3 is made up of 11 amino acids. Between the trimmed V and J ends, which lost 5 bases and 4 bases, there was a span of 6 bases. Looked up from germline, CDR1 is DFQATT and CDR2 is SNEGSKA (reference sequence).

This CDR3 reads CASSLGGTSAHNEQFF. In DNA form, the CDR3 reads TGCGCCAGCAGCTTGGGAGGGACTAGCGCACACAATGAGCAGTTCTTC. This chain links TRBV5-1 with TRBJ2-1, with 10 bases lining up with TRBD2. J was trimmed by 5 bases and V by 0 bases; bases with no gene match: 5. CDR3 size: 16 residues. Germline lookup yields CDR1 SGHRS and CDR2 YFSETQ.

This sequence joins TRBV6-6 and TRBJ2-7; 8 positions match TRBD2. CDR1 MNHNY and CDR2 SVGAGI come from the germline V gene (reference sequence). The ends lost 2 bases at V and 3 bases at J; junction bases unmatched: 6. The CDR3 is 15 amino acids. This CDR3 is CASSYQSGSYYEQYF. DNA of the CDR3: TGTGCCAGCAGTTACCAAAGCGGGAGTTACTACGAGCAGTACTTC.

This clone was found once. The genes are TRBV28 and TRBJ1-1; TRBD1 agrees at 9 bases. CDR1 is MDHEN, CDR2 SYDVKM, per germline. The CDR3 contains 16 residues. V shed 5 bases and J 1 base; nucleotides not matched to a gene: 8. CDR3 nucleotide sequence: TGTGCCAGCAGTCCCCACAGGGGGCGCTGGAACACTGAAGCTTTCTTT. Its translation is CASSPHRGRWNTEAFF.

The J gene is TRBJ2-6, the V gene TRBV25-1; D remains unclear. The CDR3 loop spans 15 amino acids. In germline, CDR1 is MGHDK, CDR2 SYGVNS. V was pared by 4 bases and J by 2 bases, with 9 bases between. DNA of the CDR3: TGTGCCAGCAGTGTATCCCAGGCTGGGGCCAACGTCCTGACTTTC. Translating gives CASSVSQAGANVLTF.

The chain uses TRBV10-2 and TRBJ2-3, with TRBD2 matching 13 bases. V dropped 2 bases and J dropped 2; count of bases not matched to a gene: 13. The germline CDR1 and CDR2 sequences are WSHSY and SAAADI. This CDR3 is built from 20 residues. This CDR3 is CASSEGSFFGLAGDTDTQYF. Written as DNA, the CDR3 is TGCGCCAGCAGTGAGGGGAGTTTTTTTGGACTAGCGGGGGACACAGATACGCAGTATTTT.

CDR3 coding DNA: TGTGCCAGTATGAACGTGGGCCGGTCAAATGAGCAGTTCTTC. Translation: CASMNVGRSNEQFF. V and J are TRBV19 and TRBJ2-1; no clear D. Trimming pared 7 bases from V and 7 bases from J, leaving 17 bases between. CDR3 length: 14 residues. Germline V gene sequence: CDR1 LNHDA, CDR2 SQIVND (reference sequence).

The chain uses TRBV5-4 and TRBJ2-5, with TRBD2 identical over 11 bases. The germline V gene encodes CDR1 SGHNT and CDR2 YYREEE (reference sequence). This CDR3 contains 14 residues. Trimming removed 3 bases from V and 3 bases from J; junction bases left unmatched: 1. CDR3 residues: CASSYSGGEETQYF. CDR3 in DNA: TGTGCCAGCAGCTATAGCGGGGGGGAAGAGACCCAGTACTTC.

The CDR3 loop reads CATSTLTGPGEKLFF. CDR3 sequence (DNA): TGTGCCACCAGCACGTTAACAGGGCCTGGTGAAAAACTGTTTTTT. The chain has TRBV15 and TRBJ1-4, with a possible D match to TRBD1 (6 bases). Germline CDR1 reads LNHNV; CDR2 reads YYDKDF (reference sequence). There are 15 residues in the CDR3. V was pared by 4 bases and J by 7 bases, with 16 bases between.

The rearrangement uses TRBV7-2 and TRBJ2-7; 8 bases match TRBD1. Trimming cost V 3 bases and J 7 bases; bases outside gene matches: 8. The length of the CDR3 is 14 residues. Germline CDR1 is SGHTA and CDR2 is FQGNSA. The CDR3 sequence is CASSFSGTGLEQYF. CDR3 nucleotide sequence: TGTGCCAGCAGCTTCTCCGGGACAGGCCTGGAGCAGTACTTC.

This clone is labeled medium-sized. The V call is TRBV18, the J call TRBJ2-3, with D possibly matching TRBD1 (5 bases). This CDR3 region has 14 residues. V lost 1 base and J 5 bases, leaving 10 bases between the germline ends. Germline CDR1 is KGHSH and CDR2 is LQKENI. The CDR3 coding sequence is TGTGCCAGCTCACCACAGGGGAACGAAGATACGCAGTATTTT. Translating gives CASSPQGNEDTQYF. Together with reference TRBV18 and TRBJ2-3, the CDR3 gives the full variable domain: NAGVMQNPRHLVRRRGQEARLRCSPMKGHSHVYWYRQLPEEGLKFMVYLQKENIIDESGMPKERFSAEFPKEGPSILRIQQVVRGDSAAYFCASSPQGNEDTQYFGPGTRLTVL.